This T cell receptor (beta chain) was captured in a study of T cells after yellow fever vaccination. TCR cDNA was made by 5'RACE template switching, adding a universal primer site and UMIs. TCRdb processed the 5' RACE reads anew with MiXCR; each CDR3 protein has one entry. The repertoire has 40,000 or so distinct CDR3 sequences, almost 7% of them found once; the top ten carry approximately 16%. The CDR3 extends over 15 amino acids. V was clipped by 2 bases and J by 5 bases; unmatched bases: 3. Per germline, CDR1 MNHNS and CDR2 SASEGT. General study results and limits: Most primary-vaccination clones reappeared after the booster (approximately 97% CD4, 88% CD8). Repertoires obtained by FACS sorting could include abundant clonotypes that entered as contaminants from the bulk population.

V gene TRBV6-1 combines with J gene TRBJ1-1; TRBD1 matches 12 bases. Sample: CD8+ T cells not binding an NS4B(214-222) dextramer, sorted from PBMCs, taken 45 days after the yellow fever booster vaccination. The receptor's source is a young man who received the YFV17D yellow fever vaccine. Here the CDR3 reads CASSEPGQGATEAFF. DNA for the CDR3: TGTGCCAGCAGTGAACCGGGACAGGGGGCGACTGAAGCTTTCTTT.